This entry lists 16 T cell receptor beta chains sequenced from one sample in a study of shared clonotypes between healthy human individuals (dated by TCRdb to 2018 to 2020). The library was prepared using the immunoSEQ multiplex PCR assay. Sourced from immuneACCESS, this table was stored by TCRdb with only in-frame sequences that have V and J called. A share of the clones is absent; for the studies checked, an unresolved V gene accounts for under half, and the remainder has no known explanation. The sample yields some 380,000 clones; 96% were counted once. 0.32% of the sample rests with the top ten. Sequenced material: memory CD8+ T cells sorted from blood. The cell subset or site label corresponds to: CD45RO+ cells pooled with CCR7-negative TemRA cells. The source is a young man in good health.

This clone was seen only once. Here the CDR3 DNA reads TGTGCCAGCAGTGAAGACCCGAGGAGGCCCCAAGAGACCCAGTACTTC. Translated: CASSEDPRRPQETQYF. The chain couples TRBV2 to TRBJ2-5; tentative D call: TRBD2 (5 bases). CDR1 is SNHLY and CDR2 is FYNNEI in the germline V gene. The CDR3 sequence is 16 residues long. Trimming stripped 1 base from V and 1 base from J, with 13 bases between. The variable domain in full, with the rest retrieved from reference TRBV2 and TRBJ2-5, is EPEVTQTPSHQVTQMGQEVILRCVPISNHLYFYWYRQILGQKVEFLVSFYNNEISEKSEIFDDQFSVERPDGSNFTLKIRSTKLEDSAMYFCASSEDPRRPQETQYFGPGTRLLVL.

The chain joins TRBV5-1 to TRBJ2-1, with 8 positions matching TRBD2. Germline loops: CDR1 SGHRS, CDR2 YFSETQ. V gave up 0 bases and J gave up 5 bases; unmatched junction bases: 1. This CDR3 contains 14 residues. In DNA, the CDR3 is TGCGCCAGCAGCTTGGTACTAGCGGACAATGAGCAGTTCTTC. Its protein product is CASSLVLADNEQFF.

CDR3 DNA: TGCGCCAGCAGTGAGTCGATAAATAATGACTATAGCAATCAGCCCCAGCATTTT. Translation: CASSESINNDYSNQPQHF. This sequence joins TRBV10-2 and TRBJ1-5; D is ambiguous. Germline values: CDR1 WSHSY, CDR2 SAAADI. Deletions cut 0 bases from V and 0 bases from J, with 15 bases between. The CDR3 runs to 18 residues.

The rearrangement joins TRBV7-9 to TRBJ1-1, with D perhaps matching TRBD1 (5 bases). V was trimmed by 2 bases and J by 4 bases, leaving 11 bases between them. The germline V gene encodes CDR1 SEHNR and CDR2 FQNEAQ (reference sequence). CDR3 length equals 14 residues. The CDR3 sequence: CASSLWGDPTEAFF. CDR3 nucleotide sequence: TGTGCCAGCAGCTTATGGGGGGACCCCACTGAAGCTTTCTTT.

The chain recombines TRBV9 with TRBJ1-3; no definite D call. The CDR3 length is 15 residues. Germline V gene sequence: CDR1 SGDLS, CDR2 YYNGEE. With 3 bases removed from V and 1 base from J, the gap between germline ends came to 11 bases. As DNA, the CDR3 is TGTGCCAGCAGCGGAAGTCGTCTTTCTGGAAACACCATATATTTT. Translated, it gives CASSGSRLSGNTIYF.

This rearrangement joins TRBV7-2 to TRBJ1-6; D gene uncertain. The CDR3 loop spans 12 amino acids. V lost 10 bases, J lost 8 bases, and 12 bases lay in between. Germline loops: CDR1 SGHTA, CDR2 FQGNSA. CDR3 amino acids: CAIRGWDSPLHF. The CDR3 nucleotides are TGTGCCATTAGAGGGTGGGATTCACCCCTCCACTTT.

The V and J genes are TRBV30 and TRBJ2-5, with D perhaps TRBD2 (5 bases). Germline V CDR1 and CDR2: GTSNPN, SVGIG (reference sequence). The CDR3 totals 14 residues. The V end lost 2 bases, the J end lost 1 base, and 11 bases lay between the germline ends. The DNA for the CDR3 is TGTGCCTGGAGTCAGGACTGGGGCCAAGAGACCCAGTACTTC. As protein: CAWSQDWGQETQYF.

The V and J genes are TRBV28 and TRBJ1-5; no clear D gene. The V end was cut by 2 bases, the J end by 6 bases, with 5 bases between. Germline V lookup: CDR1 MDHEN, CDR2 SYDVKM. The CDR3 totals 12 residues. The CDR3 spells CASSLMVQPQHF. The CDR3 coding sequence is TGTGCCAGCAGTTTAATGGTTCAGCCCCAGCATTTT.

This clone appeared a single time. Other nucleotide sequences in the sample specify the same CDR3. The chain recombines TRBV30 with TRBJ2-5, with D possibly TRBD1 on 6 matching bases. This CDR3 is built from 12 residues. The germline V and J ends were trimmed by 1 base and 4 bases, with 7 bases remaining between them. The germline V gene encodes CDR1 GTSNPN and CDR2 SVGIG (reference sequence). CDR3 coding DNA: TGTGCCTGGAGTGAAGGGGGAGAGACCCAGTACTTC. This gives the protein CAWSEGGETQYF.

CDR3 loop: CASSRTSGNEQYF. CDR3 sequence (DNA): TGTGCCAGCAGCCGGACTAGCGGGAACGAGCAGTACTTC. This rearrangement joins TRBV7-9 to TRBJ2-7; 12 bases agree with TRBD2. Germline V gene lookup returns CDR1 SEHNR and CDR2 FQNEAQ (reference sequence). V trimming: 5 bases; J trimming: 5 bases; junction bases outside the gene matches: 1. The CDR3 is 13 residues long.

The rearrangement uses TRBV27 and TRBJ2-7, with TRBD2 identical over 8 bases. V lost 2 bases to trimming and J lost 8 bases; unmatched junction nucleotides: 11. The CDR3 has 15 amino acids. Germline assignment: CDR1 MNHEY and CDR2 SMNVEV (reference sequence). The CDR3 DNA reads TGTGCCAGCAGTTTAGCGGGAGGCCCCCTCGTTCAGCAGTACTTC. It encodes CASSLAGGPLVQQYF.

J is TRBJ1-4 and V is TRBV28; 9 bases align to TRBD1. Germline assignment: CDR1 MDHEN and CDR2 SYDVKM. This CDR3 contains 15 residues. With V trimmed by 4 bases and J by 8 bases, 8 bases remained unmatched. In nucleotides, the CDR3 is TGTGCCAGCAGTTCCCTACAGGGGGCGGGGGAAAAACTGTTTTTT. Its protein is CASSSLQGAGEKLFF. Full variable domain (outside the CDR3, taken from reference TRBV28 and TRBJ1-4): DVKVTQSSRYLVKRTGEKVFLECVQDMDHENMFWYRQDPGLGLRLIYFSYDVKMKEKGDIPEGYSVSREKKERFSLILESASTNQTSMYLCASSSLQGAGEKLFFGSGTQLSVL.

CDR3 nucleotide sequence: TGTGCCAGCAGCCCCTCTGTCGATACGCAGTATTTT. Translated: CASSPSVDTQYF. The gene calls are TRBV5-4 and TRBJ2-3; no clear D. Per germline, CDR1 SGHNT and CDR2 YYREEE (reference sequence). The CDR3 runs to 12 residues. V was pared by 4 bases and J by 6 bases, with 9 bases between.

The rearrangement joins TRBV9 to TRBJ1-5, with D tentatively TRBD1 (6 bases). The CDR3 loop spans 15 amino acids. Germline CDR1 reads SGDLS; CDR2 reads YYNGEE. The ends were cut back, 4 bases at V and 3 bases at J, with 14 bases in the middle. The DNA of the CDR3 is TGTGCCAGCAGCAGTTCAGGGGAAGACAATCAGCCCCAGCATTTT. Residues: CASSSSGEDNQPQHF.

The chain carries TRBV6-6 and TRBJ2-7, with 7 bases lining up with TRBD1. CDR1 is MNHNY and CDR2 is SVGAGI in the germline V gene (reference sequence). The length of the CDR3 is 14 residues. V was clipped by 8 bases and J by 3 bases; unmatched bases: 10. The CDR3 loop is CASRGAGGDYEQYF. The CDR3 coding sequence is TGTGCCAGCCGAGGGGCAGGGGGTGACTACGAGCAGTACTTC.

The V call is TRBV5-1, the J call TRBJ1-5; 7 bases are a match to TRBD1. V gave up 2 bases and J gave up 6 bases; unmatched junction bases: 2. CDR3 length equals 13 residues. Germline CDR1 SGHRS, CDR2 YFSETQ. The CDR3 DNA reads as TGCGCCAGCAGCTTCCAGGGGGGTCAGCCCCAGCATTTT. Its translation: CASSFQGGQPQHF.